A selection of T cell receptor beta chains follows, all from one sample in a study of T cell repertoires in cytomegalovirus infection. TCRdb re-called the reads with MiXCR, one entry per CDR3 protein. In the table there are a few hundred thousand distinct CDR3 sequences, roughly a third of which are singletons. For these receptors, no antigen is known. The sequenced sample was cultured PBMCs, obtained from culture after CMV antigen stimulation. The source of these receptors is a human donor in good health (CMV status not recorded). Some clones in this sample may be carry-over from other donors' samples. The CDR3 runs from the conserved cysteine through the conserved F or W. The D gene is left open where the match is weak. The size entry is marked missing in some rows and otherwise reads once, few, many or a size class.

d_call: TRBD1
j_call: TRBJ1-4
clone_size: .
v_call: TRBV4-3
cdr3_length: 16
cdr3_nt: TGCGCCAGCAGCCAAGACCGGGACAGGGGCAATGAAAAACTGTTTTTT
cdr3_aa: CASSQDRDRGNEKLFF

d_call: .
j_call: TRBJ2-2
clone_size: .
v_call: TRBV7-7
cdr3_length: 14
cdr3_nt: TGTGCCAGCAGCCCGCGGACACAAACCGGGGAGCTGTTTTTT
cdr3_aa: CASSPRTQTGELFF

d_call: .
j_call: TRBJ2-7
clone_size: few
v_call: TRBV6-2/TRBV6-3
cdr3_length: 12
cdr3_nt: TGTGCCAGCAGAACTCAATCCTACGAGCAGTACTTC
cdr3_aa: CASRTQSYEQYF

d_call: TRBD2
j_call: TRBJ2-1
clone_size: few
v_call: TRBV4-2
cdr3_length: 16
cdr3_nt: TGTGCCAGCAGCCCGCAAGCTACTAGCGGGAGGGGTGAGCAGTTCTTC
cdr3_aa: CASSPQATSGRGEQFF

d_call: .
j_call: TRBJ2-2
clone_size: few
v_call: TRBV6-2/TRBV6-3
cdr3_length: 15
cdr3_nt: TGTGCCAGCAGGACAGTAAATGCGAACACCGGGGAGCTGTTTTTT
cdr3_aa: CASRTVNANTGELFF

d_call: .
j_call: TRBJ2-7
clone_size: many
v_call: TRBV7-8
cdr3_length: 16
cdr3_nt: TGTGCCAGCAGCTTAAGGACTGCGGGACAGAGCTACGAGCAGTACTTC
cdr3_aa: CASSLRTAGQSYEQYF

d_call: TRBD2
j_call: TRBJ2-4
clone_size: .
v_call: TRBV7-6
cdr3_length: 17
cdr3_nt: TGTGCCAGCAGCTCTCGACTAGCATCCGTGACCAAAAACATTCAGTACTTC
cdr3_aa: CASSSRLASVTKNIQYF

d_call: .
j_call: TRBJ1-5
clone_size: few
v_call: TRBV6-6
cdr3_length: 17
cdr3_nt: TGTGCCAGCAGTTACTCGAAACGCGGGACGGGGAATCAGCCCCAGCATTTT
cdr3_aa: CASSYSKRGTGNQPQHF

d_call: TRBD2
j_call: TRBJ2-1
clone_size: .
v_call: TRBV28
cdr3_length: 14
cdr3_nt: TGTGCCAGCACCCTCAGCGGGAGGGCCCGTGAGCAGTTCTTC
cdr3_aa: CASTLSGRAREQFF

d_call: .
j_call: TRBJ2-1
clone_size: .
v_call: TRBV11-1
cdr3_length: 18
cdr3_nt: TGTGCCAGCAGCGGGAGGGGGGGAAGGACCAGCTCCTACAATGAGCAGTTCTTC
cdr3_aa: CASSGRGGRTSSYNEQFF

d_call: .
j_call: TRBJ1-5
clone_size: .
v_call: TRBV6-2/TRBV6-3
cdr3_length: 16
cdr3_nt: TGTGCCAGCAGTAAAACCGGACAGTATAGCAATCAGCCCCAGCATTTT
cdr3_aa: CASSKTGQYSNQPQHF

d_call: .
j_call: TRBJ2-7
clone_size: few
v_call: TRBV12-3/TRBV12-4
cdr3_length: 15
cdr3_nt: TGTGCCAGCAGTTCTGGACTAAGGGGTAGCCACGAGCAGTACTTC
cdr3_aa: CASSSGLRGSHEQYF

d_call: TRBD2
j_call: TRBJ2-7
clone_size: .
v_call: TRBV2
cdr3_length: 13
cdr3_nt: TGTGCCAGCACTTTTCTAGCGGGAGATGAGCAGTACTTC
cdr3_aa: CASTFLAGDEQYF

d_call: TRBD1
j_call: TRBJ1-1
clone_size: .
v_call: TRBV6-2/TRBV6-3
cdr3_length: 14
cdr3_nt: TGTGCCAGCAGTTACTCCAGGGGGCACACTGAAGCTTTCTTT
cdr3_aa: CASSYSRGHTEAFF

d_call: .
j_call: TRBJ2-1
clone_size: .
v_call: TRBV19
cdr3_length: 12
cdr3_nt: TGTGCCAGTAGCGTAGGGACAAATGAGCAGTTCTTC
cdr3_aa: CASSVGTNEQFF

d_call: .
j_call: TRBJ2-1
clone_size: .
v_call: TRBV10-3
cdr3_length: 15
cdr3_nt: TGTGCCATCAGTGAGGCGGGGAGCTCCTACAATGAGCAGTTCTTC
cdr3_aa: CAISEAGSSYNEQFF

d_call: .
j_call: TRBJ1-1
clone_size: few
v_call: TRBV7-6
cdr3_length: 13
cdr3_nt: TGTGCCAGCAGCTTTGGGGGCACACCTGAAGCTTTCTTT
cdr3_aa: CASSFGGTPEAFF

d_call: TRBD1
j_call: TRBJ1-2
clone_size: .
v_call: TRBV12-3/TRBV12-4
cdr3_length: 15
cdr3_nt: TGTGCCAGCACCTCAACCGGGACAGGGGCGAGCGGCTACACCTTC
cdr3_aa: CASTSTGTGASGYTF